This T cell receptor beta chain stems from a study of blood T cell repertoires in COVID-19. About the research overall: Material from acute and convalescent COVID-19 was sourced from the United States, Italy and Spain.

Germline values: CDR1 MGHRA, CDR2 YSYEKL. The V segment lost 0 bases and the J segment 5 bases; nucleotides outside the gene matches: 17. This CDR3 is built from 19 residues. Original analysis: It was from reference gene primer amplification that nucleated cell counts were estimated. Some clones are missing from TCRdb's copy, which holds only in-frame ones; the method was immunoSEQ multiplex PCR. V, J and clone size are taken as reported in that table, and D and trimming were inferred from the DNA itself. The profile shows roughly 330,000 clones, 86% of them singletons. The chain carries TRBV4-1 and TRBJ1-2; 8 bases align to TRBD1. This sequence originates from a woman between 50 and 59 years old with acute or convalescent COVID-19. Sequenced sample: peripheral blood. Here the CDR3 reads CASSQDSDQGAYLSYGYTF. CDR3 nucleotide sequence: TGCGCCAGCAGCCAAGATAGCGATCAGGGGGCCTACCTCTCATATGGCTACACCTTC.